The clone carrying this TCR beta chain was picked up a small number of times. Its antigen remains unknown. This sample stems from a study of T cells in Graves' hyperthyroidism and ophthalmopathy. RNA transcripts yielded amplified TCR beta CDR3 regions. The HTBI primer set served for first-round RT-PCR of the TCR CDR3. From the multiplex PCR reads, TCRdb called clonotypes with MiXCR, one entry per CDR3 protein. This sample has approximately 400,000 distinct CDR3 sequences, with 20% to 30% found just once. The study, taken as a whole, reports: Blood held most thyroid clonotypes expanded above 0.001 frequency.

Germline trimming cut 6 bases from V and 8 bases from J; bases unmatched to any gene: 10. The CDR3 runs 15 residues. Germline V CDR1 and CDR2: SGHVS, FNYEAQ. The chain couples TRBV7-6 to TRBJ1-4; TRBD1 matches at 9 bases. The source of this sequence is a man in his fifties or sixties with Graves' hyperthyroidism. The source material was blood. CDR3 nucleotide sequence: TGTGCCAGCAGTCGAGAACAGGGGGCCCGAGAAAAACTGTTTTTT. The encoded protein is CASSREQGAREKLFF.